This T cell receptor beta chain is from a study of immune cell composition in non-small cell lung cancer. CDR3 length: 15 residues. Per the germline V gene, CDR1 is MDHEN and CDR2 is SYDVKM. The V gene end was trimmed by 7 bases and the J gene end by 8 bases; junction bases not matched to a gene: 11. As regards this clone: Its antigen is as yet unknown.

Repertoires were generated with immunoSEQ multiplex PCR, while TCRdb's copy carries only in-frame clones and drops some. The profile covers a few thousand clones, with 70% to 90% appearing a single time and 9% to 10% taken by the ten largest. Findings of the study overall: Top 10 clone scores and clonality were higher in squamous than adenocarcinoma.

DNA was extracted from unsorted cell suspensions stored frozen. J is TRBJ2-1 and V is TRBV28; 10 positions agree with TRBD2. The clonotype originates from a human donor with non-small cell lung cancer. The specimen was lung tumor tissue. Written as DNA, the CDR3 is TGTGCCAGCAATCTAGCGGGAGAGGTGGTCGATGAGCAGTTCTTC. Residues: CASNLAGEVVDEQFF.